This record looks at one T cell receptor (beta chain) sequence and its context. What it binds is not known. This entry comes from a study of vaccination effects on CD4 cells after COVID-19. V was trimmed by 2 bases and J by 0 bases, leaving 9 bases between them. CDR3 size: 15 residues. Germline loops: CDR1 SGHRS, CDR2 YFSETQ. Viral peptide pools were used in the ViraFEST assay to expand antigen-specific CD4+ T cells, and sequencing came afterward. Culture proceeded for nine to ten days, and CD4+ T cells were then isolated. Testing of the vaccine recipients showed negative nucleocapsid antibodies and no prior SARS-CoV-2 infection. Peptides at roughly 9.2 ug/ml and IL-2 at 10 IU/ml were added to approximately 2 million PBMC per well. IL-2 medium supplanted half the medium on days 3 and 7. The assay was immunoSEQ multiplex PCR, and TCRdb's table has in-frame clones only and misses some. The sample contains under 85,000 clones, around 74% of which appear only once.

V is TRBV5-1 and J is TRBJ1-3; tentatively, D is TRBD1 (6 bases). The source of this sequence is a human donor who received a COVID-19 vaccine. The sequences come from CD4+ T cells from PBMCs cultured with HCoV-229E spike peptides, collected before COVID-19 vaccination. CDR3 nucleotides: TGCGCCAGCAGCTTAACAGGGTTCTCTGGAAACACCATATATTTT. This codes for CASSLTGFSGNTIYF.